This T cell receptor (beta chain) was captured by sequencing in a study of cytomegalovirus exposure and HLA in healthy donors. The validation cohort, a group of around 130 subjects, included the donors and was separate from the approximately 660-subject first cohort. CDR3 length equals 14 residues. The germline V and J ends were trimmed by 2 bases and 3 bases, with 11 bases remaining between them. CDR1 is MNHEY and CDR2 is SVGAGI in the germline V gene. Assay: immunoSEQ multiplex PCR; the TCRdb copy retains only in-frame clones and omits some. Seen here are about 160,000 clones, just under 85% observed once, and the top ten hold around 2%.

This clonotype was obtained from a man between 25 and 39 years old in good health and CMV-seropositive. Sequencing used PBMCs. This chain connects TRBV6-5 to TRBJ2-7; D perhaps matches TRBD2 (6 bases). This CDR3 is CASSYGTAYYEQYF. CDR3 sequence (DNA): TGTGCCAGCAGTTACGGGACTGCCTACTACGAGCAGTACTTC.